This is a list of T cell receptor beta chains from one sample in a study of blood T cell repertoires in COVID-19. Libraries were prepared by immunoSEQ multiplex PCR; TCRdb keeps only in-frame clonotypes and omits some of them. The data contain 140,000 to 150,000 clones, around 86% of them singletons. Sample: PBMCs or T cells enriched from blood (not recorded which). The receptor set was obtained from a man aged 60 to 75 who had recovered from COVID-19. Both conserved end residues are part of each CDR3. The order of the fields is CDR3 DNA, CDR3 protein, D gene, clone size, V gene, J gene. D genes are given only for firm matches. Rows may omit the clone size; those that give it use once, few, many or a size class.

TGTGCCAGCAGTGAGGGACAGGCCCCCCTCTATGGCTACACCTTC	CASSEGQAPLYGYTF	TRBD1	.	TRBV6-1	TRBJ1-2
TGCAGCGTTGCACAGGGGACTAATCAGCCCCAGCATTTT	CSVAQGTNQPQHF	TRBD1	.	TRBV29-1	TRBJ1-5
TGTGCCAGTAGTACCGTGACAGCCCCGAATAACTATGGCTACACCTTC	CASSTVTAPNNYGYTF	.	.	TRBV19	TRBJ1-2
TGTGCCAGCAGCGCAGGGCGGCGTGGGGATGAGCAGTTCTTC	CASSAGRRGDEQFF	.	.	TRBV9	TRBJ2-1
TGCGCCAGCAGCCCTGGACTGAGCATGAACACTGAAGCTTTCTTT	CASSPGLSMNTEAFF	.	.	TRBV5-1	TRBJ1-1
TGTGCCAGCCAGGGGGCAACTGAAGCTTTCTTT	CASQGATEAFF	TRBD1	.	TRBV28	TRBJ1-1
TGTGCCAGCAGCCAAGGATTACTCTACGAGCAGTACTTC	CASSQGLLYEQYF	.	.	TRBV14	TRBJ2-7
TGCGCCAGCAGTGGAAAGGGGATGGACACCGGGGAGCTGTTTTTT	CASSGKGMDTGELFF	.	few	TRBV10-1	TRBJ2-2
TGCGCCAGCAGCTTGGGGGGACTAGCGTTCCAAGAGACCCAGTACTTC	CASSLGGLAFQETQYF	TRBD2	.	TRBV5-1	TRBJ2-5
TGTGCCAGCGGAGCCGGACGGACTCCTCTCTATGGCTACACCTTC	CASGAGRTPLYGYTF	.	.	TRBV28	TRBJ1-2
TGTGCCTGGAGTGGGATAGCTAGAGAGACCCAGTACTTC	CAWSGIARETQYF	.	.	TRBV30	TRBJ2-5
TGTGCCAGCAGTCCTACCGGGGGGCCCCATGAGCAGTTCTTC	CASSPTGGPHEQFF	.	.	TRBV6-5	TRBJ2-1
TGTGCCACTACTATCAGCTCCTATAATTCACCCCTCCACTTT	CATTISSYNSPLHF	.	.	TRBV5-4	TRBJ1-6
TGCGCCAGCAGCCAACCCTGGGGGCAAAGCTCCTACAATGAGCAGTTCTTC	CASSQPWGQSSYNEQFF	.	.	TRBV4-1	TRBJ2-1
TGTGCCAGCAGCTTAGACCTACAGGGCGAGCAGTACTTC	CASSLDLQGEQYF	.	.	TRBV7-8	TRBJ2-7
TGTGCCACTAGACCCGGACAGCTTTATGGCTACACCTTC	CATRPGQLYGYTF	.	.	TRBV27	TRBJ1-2
TGTGCCAGCAGCTTGGCAGGGATCGGAGATACGCAGTATTTT	CASSLAGIGDTQYF	.	.	TRBV5-6	TRBJ2-3
TGCGCCAGCAGGCGGGCGGGGGTTAACACCGGGGAGCTGTTTTTT	CASRRAGVNTGELFF	TRBD2	.	TRBV10-2	TRBJ2-2
TGTGCCAGCAGCCAAGTTGTTTTAGGGGGTGGCTACACCTTC	CASSQVVLGGGYTF	.	.	TRBV3-1/TRBV3-2	TRBJ1-2
TGTGCCAGCAGCTTAGAAAGCGGGGGCTTGGAGCAGTACTTC	CASSLESGGLEQYF	TRBD2	.	TRBV11-2	TRBJ2-7
TGTGCCAGCAGTCGACGACTAGCGGGGGACTACGAGCAGTACTTC	CASSRRLAGDYEQYF	TRBD2	.	TRBV2	TRBJ2-7
TGTGCCAGCAGCTTAGCTGTAGACAGCCATTCGAACACTGAAGCTTTCTTT	CASSLAVDSHSNTEAFF	.	.	TRBV7-9	TRBJ1-1
TGCGCCAGCAGCTTGGAACCTAGCGGACTCAATGAGCAGTTCTTC	CASSLEPSGLNEQFF	TRBD2	.	TRBV5-1	TRBJ2-1
TGTGCCAGTACCCCGAGGCCCAATAACTATGGCTACACCTTC	CASTPRPNNYGYTF	.	.	TRBV19	TRBJ1-2
TGTGCCAGCAATAGACTAGCGGTGAGGACAGATACGCAGTATTTT	CASNRLAVRTDTQYF	TRBD2	.	TRBV27	TRBJ2-3
TGCGCCAGCGGGGACAGGGGCCCTCGGGGGGAGCTGTTTTTT	CASGDRGPRGELFF	TRBD1	.	TRBV5-1	TRBJ2-2
TGTGCCAGCAAAGAAGGAGGGACTAGCGCCTACGAGCAGTACTTC	CASKEGGTSAYEQYF	TRBD2	.	TRBV3-1/TRBV3-2	TRBJ2-7
TGTGCCACCGGAGGGTACAATGAGCAGTTCTTC	CATGGYNEQFF	.	.	TRBV28	TRBJ2-1
TGTGCCATCATGGGACAGGGAGGCTACGAGCAGTACTTC	CAIMGQGGYEQYF	TRBD1	.	TRBV10-3	TRBJ2-7
TGCGCCAGCAGTCACTACGAGCAGTACTTC	CASSHYEQYF	.	once	TRBV10-2	TRBJ2-7
TGTGCCAGCAGGGGGGACAGCTCCTATTCACCCCTCCACTTT	CASRGDSSYSPLHF	TRBD1	.	TRBV11-2	TRBJ1-6
TGTGCCAGCAGAGGGGCGGGGAGCAATCAGCCCCAGCATTTT	CASRGAGSNQPQHF	.	.	TRBV28	TRBJ1-5
TGTGCCAGCAGTACCTGGACTAGCGCGAACACCGGGGAGCTGTTTTTT	CASSTWTSANTGELFF	TRBD2	.	TRBV28	TRBJ2-2
TGTGCCAGCAGATTCGGGACAGGGGACCTTCAGCCCCAGCATTTT	CASRFGTGDLQPQHF	TRBD1	.	TRBV6-5	TRBJ1-5
TGTGCCAGTAGTATCCGGACTAGCGGGAGGAGTGAGCAGTTCTTC	CASSIRTSGRSEQFF	TRBD2	.	TRBV19	TRBJ2-1
TGTGCCAGCAGCTGGGGGGGGACAACGAACACTGAAGCTTTCTTT	CASSWGGTTNTEAFF	.	.	TRBV5-4	TRBJ1-1
TGTGCCTGGGACCTGACAGGGGGTTCTGGCTACACCTTC	CAWDLTGGSGYTF	TRBD1	once	TRBV30	TRBJ1-2
TGTGCCACCAGCAGAGGGACAGGGAGAGCACCCCTCCACTTT	CATSRGTGRAPLHF	TRBD1	.	TRBV15	TRBJ1-6
TGTGCCAGCAGTCTTGACAACCAAGAGACCCAGTACTTC	CASSLDNQETQYF	.	.	TRBV7-9	TRBJ2-5
TGTGCCAGTAGCGGGGGCCCCAATCAGCCCCAGCATTTT	CASSGGPNQPQHF	.	.	TRBV2	TRBJ1-5
TGTGCCAGCAGTGACTCATATGGGACAGGGGGCCTTCTTGCTAATGAAAAACTGTTTTTT	CASSDSYGTGGLLANEKLFF	TRBD1	.	TRBV6-4	TRBJ1-4
TGTGCCTGGAGTGTACTAGCGGTGCAGGGGACCCAGTACTTC	CAWSVLAVQGTQYF	TRBD2	.	TRBV30	TRBJ2-5
TGTGCCAGCAGTACCCAACCAGACAGGAACACTGAAGCTTTCTTT	CASSTQPDRNTEAFF	.	.	TRBV27	TRBJ1-1
TGTGCCAGCAGCCCCTCGGGGAACGCTGGAAACACCATATATTTT	CASSPSGNAGNTIYF	.	few	TRBV11-2	TRBJ1-3
TGTGCCAGCAGCAAAATGGGTGGGCGCAGGGGATACAATGAGCAGTTCTTC	CASSKMGGRRGYNEQFF	.	.	TRBV21-1	TRBJ2-1
TGTGTCAGAAGGAACCGGGACAGACTCAACAGCTCCATTCAGTACTTC	CVRRNRDRLNSSIQYF	.	.	TRBV7-5	TRBJ2-4
TGCATTTCGAGCTCCTACAATGAGCAGTTCTTC	CISSSYNEQFF	.	.	TRBV28	TRBJ2-1
TGTGCCAGCAGTTTCGGTCCAGGTGGGAGCTCTGGAAACACCATATATTTT	CASSFGPGGSSGNTIYF	.	once	TRBV6-8	TRBJ1-3
TGTGCCAGCAGCTTGTGGCGGGAAGGCTACACCTTC	CASSLWREGYTF	.	.	TRBV5-5	TRBJ1-2
TGTGCCAGCAGCCAAGAAATAGTTGTCTCTGGAAACACCATATATTTT	CASSQEIVVSGNTIYF	.	.	TRBV2	TRBJ1-3
TGTGCCAGCAGCTCCGGGACTAGCGGGCGGAGCTCCTACAATGAGCAGTTCTTC	CASSSGTSGRSSYNEQFF	TRBD2	once	TRBV5-4	TRBJ2-1
TGCAGCGTTGAAGTGGGGACAGTGTATTACTTC	CSVEVGTVYYF	TRBD1	few	TRBV29-1	TRBJ2-7
TGTGCCAGCAGTGATACAGGGGGCTTAGATACGCAGTATTTT	CASSDTGGLDTQYF	TRBD1	.	TRBV6-1	TRBJ2-3
TGTGCCAGCAGTGGGACAAGGCCCTACGAGCAGTACTTC	CASSGTRPYEQYF	.	.	TRBV6-1	TRBJ2-7